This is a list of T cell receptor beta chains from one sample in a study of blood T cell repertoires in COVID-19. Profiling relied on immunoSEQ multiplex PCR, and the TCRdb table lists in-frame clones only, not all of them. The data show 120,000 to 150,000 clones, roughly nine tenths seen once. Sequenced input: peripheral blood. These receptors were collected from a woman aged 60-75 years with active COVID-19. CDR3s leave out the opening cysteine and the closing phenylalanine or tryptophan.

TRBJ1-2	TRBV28	ASRTRTGSRLNYGYT
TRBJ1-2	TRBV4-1	ASSQLKGLRGYT
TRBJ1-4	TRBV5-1	ASSPGQPYNEKLF
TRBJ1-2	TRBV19	ASSTFSGGEDYGYT
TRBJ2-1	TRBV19	ASSIPPTYSYNEQF
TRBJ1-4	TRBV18	ASSPREVTTNEKLF
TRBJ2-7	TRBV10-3	AISSSGPYEQY
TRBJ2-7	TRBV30	AWTPGPGQEY
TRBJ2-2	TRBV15	ATSRDTREGGELF
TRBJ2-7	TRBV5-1	ASRDSTYEQY
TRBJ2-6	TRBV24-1	ATSDPRDRTSGANVLT
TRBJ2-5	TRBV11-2	ASSLVGGGPAETQY
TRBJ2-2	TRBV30	AWNKASGKRTGELF
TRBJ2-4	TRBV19	ASSPRASGRTPFGTKNIQY
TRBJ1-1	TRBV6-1	ASSDNRRVEAF
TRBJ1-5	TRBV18	ASSIQGRNGNQPQH
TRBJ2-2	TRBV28	ASSPLAPSGTGELF
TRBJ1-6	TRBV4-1	ASSQEGQGTSPLH
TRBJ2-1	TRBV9	ASSSPRSGLAGGNEQF
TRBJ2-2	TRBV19	ASSYGAGELF
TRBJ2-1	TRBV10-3	AISPRDFDYNEQF
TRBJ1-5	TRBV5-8	ASSRGQGANNQPQH
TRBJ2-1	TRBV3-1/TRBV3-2	ASSQATRTSGRYEQF
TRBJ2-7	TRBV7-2	ASSFGGRAYEQY
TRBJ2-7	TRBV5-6	ASSWGGYEQY
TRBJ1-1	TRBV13	ASSSSELNTEAF
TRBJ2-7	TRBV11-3	ASSFATGSNYEQY
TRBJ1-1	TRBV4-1	ASSHGLREEGAF
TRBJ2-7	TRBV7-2	ASSGGRGSGSYEQY